These 13 T cell receptor beta chains share one sample of origin, sequenced in a study of radiation and T cells in renal cell carcinoma. Noted time point: blood 4 weeks post-SBRT, at nephrectomy. Treatment of the sample: 15 Gy SBRT to primary tumor, nephrectomy 4 weeks later. The method was immunoSEQ multiplex PCR; TCRdb's version includes in-frame clones alone and lacks a portion of them. Here the sample spans around 94,000 clones, around four fifths being singletons. Source: blood, taken from a patient whose treatment included radiotherapy and nephrectomy. These receptors were collected from a man aged 50-60 years with renal cell carcinoma.

The V and J genes are TRBV29-1 and TRBJ2-2; D possibly corresponds to TRBD1 (6 bases). Germline V lookup: CDR1 SQVTM, CDR2 ANQGSEA. The CDR3 length is 14 residues. V lost 6 bases and J 1 base, leaving 12 bases between the germline ends. The DNA of the CDR3 is TGCAGCGTCGCGCCGGGACAGAACACCGGGGAGCTGTTTTTT. It encodes CSVAPGQNTGELFF.

This rearrangement joins TRBV7-9 to TRBJ2-7; D ambiguous. The CDR3 has 12 amino acids. The germline CDR1 and CDR2 sequences are SEHNR and FQNEAQ (reference sequence). Trimming shortened V by 1 base and J by 2 bases, and 3 bases separated the two germline ends. The CDR3 reads CASSLEAYEQYF. The DNA of the CDR3 is TGTGCCAGCAGCTTAGAGGCCTACGAGCAGTACTTC.

The J gene is TRBJ2-2, the V gene TRBV5-5; D might be TRBD1 or TRBD2, each matching 5 bases. Germline values: CDR1 SGHKS, CDR2 YYEKEE (reference sequence). Trimming left V 6 bases short and J 7 bases short, with 16 bases between. The CDR3 loop spans 14 amino acids. The CDR3, as DNA: TGTGCCAGCACCGTAAGGGGCGGAGGCGGGGAGCTGTTTTTT. Translation: CASTVRGGGGELFF.

V and J are TRBV5-4 and TRBJ1-6; D ambiguous. The CDR3 loop spans 14 amino acids. V was shortened by 4 bases and J by 8 bases, with 13 bases between the two germline ends. Germline V gives CDR1 SGHNT, CDR2 YYREEE (reference sequence). The CDR3 DNA is TGTGCCAGCAGCCTGGGAAGAGCTGATTCACCCCTCCACTTT. Translated: CASSLGRADSPLHF.

This chain joins TRBV5-8 and TRBJ1-6, with a weak D call TRBD1 (5 bases). CDR1 is SGHTS and CDR2 is YDEGEE in the germline V gene. The CDR3 spans 17 residues. Trimming stripped 3 bases from V and 0 bases from J, with 13 bases between. CDR3: CASSWGDASSYNSPLHF. CDR3 DNA sequence: TGTGCCAGCAGCTGGGGGGACGCAAGCTCCTATAATTCACCCCTCCACTTT.

The chain uses TRBV30 and TRBJ1-5, with D hard to call. Germline CDR1 is GTSNPN and CDR2 is SVGIG (reference sequence). Trimming stripped 0 bases from V and 9 bases from J, with 18 bases between. The CDR3 length is 15 residues. The CDR3 sequence: CAWSVFEGGVSPQHF. The CDR3 DNA is TGTGCCTGGAGTGTATTTGAGGGAGGAGTGTCGCCCCAGCATTTT.

The sample holds a few counts of this clone. The gene calls are TRBV9 and TRBJ1-5; no clear D. CDR3 length: 12 amino acids. In germline, CDR1 is SGDLS, CDR2 YYNGEE. V was trimmed by 7 bases and J by 4 bases, leaving 9 bases between them. The CDR3 protein is CASSDGNQPQHF. The CDR3 DNA follows: TGTGCCAGCTCTGACGGGAATCAGCCCCAGCATTTT.

This sequence joins TRBV9 and TRBJ2-2; the D is unclear. Germline V gene data show CDR1 as SGDLS and CDR2 as YYNGEE. This CDR3 spans 14 amino acids. The V end was cut by 0 bases, the J end by 6 bases, with 9 bases between. DNA for the CDR3: TGTGCCAGCAGCGTAGGAGTTTCGGCCGGGGAGCTGTTTTTT. Translated: CASSVGVSAGELFF.

This clone was detected only a few times. V gene TRBV9 combines with J gene TRBJ2-6; D is tentatively TRBD1 or TRBD2 (5 bases each). This CDR3 comprises 18 residues. Trimming took 3 bases from V and 0 from J, leaving 16 bases between them. Germline V gene sequence: CDR1 SGDLS, CDR2 YYNGEE. The CDR3 sequence: CASSAVRGLLSGANVLTF. The CDR3, as DNA: TGTGCCAGCAGCGCGGTGAGGGGTCTCCTCTCTGGGGCCAACGTCCTGACTTTC.

The rearrangement uses TRBV5-1 and TRBJ1-1; D not resolved. The germline V gene encodes CDR1 SGHRS and CDR2 YFSETQ. CDR3 length equals 14 residues. V was trimmed by 4 bases and J by 2 bases, leaving 12 bases between them. The CDR3 protein is CASSEMSSNTEAFF. The CDR3, as DNA: TGCGCCAGCAGCGAGATGAGTAGTAACACTGAAGCTTTCTTT.

The chain's CDR3 is CASSLAGFSGNTIYF. CDR3 nucleotides: TGTGCCAGCAGCCTGGCAGGGTTCTCTGGAAACACCATATATTTT. This chain uses TRBV28 with TRBJ1-3, with a possible D match to TRBD1 (5 bases). Germline V lookup: CDR1 MDHEN, CDR2 SYDVKM. Between the trimmed V and J ends, which lost 6 bases and 0 bases, there was a span of 12 bases. The CDR3 extends over 15 amino acids.

The chain combines TRBV7-3 with TRBJ2-5; D is uncertain. Trimming left V 6 bases short and J 5 bases short, with 13 bases between. From germline, CDR1 is SGHTA and CDR2 FQGTGA. The CDR3 has 13 residues. The CDR3 DNA sequence: TGTGCCAGCAGTGGTAACTTGGGGGAGACCCAGTACTTC. It codes for CASSGNLGETQYF.

V and J are TRBV9 and TRBJ1-1; 7 bases line up with TRBD1. Trimming cost V 4 bases and J 11 bases; bases outside gene matches: 11. The CDR3 has 13 amino acids. Germline loops: CDR1 SGDLS, CDR2 YYNGEE. The CDR3 here is CASSPYGTDGAFF. DNA for the CDR3: TGTGCCAGCAGCCCCTACGGGACAGACGGGGCTTTCTTT.